This T cell receptor beta chain was identified during a study of T cell responses to AZD1222 COVID-19 vaccine. Generated by immunoSEQ multiplex PCR, the TCRdb table keeps only in-frame clones and is missing some. This repertoire shows 150,000 to 180,000 clones, roughly 90% found once; its top ten account for less than 1.6%. Pooling was applied to second doses at about 4 or about 12 weeks. Study-level points and caveats: It was only after the peak T cell response that any repertoires were sampled.

In the case of this clone: Its antigen is still unknown.

This CDR3 comprises 16 residues. The receptor comes from an adult who received the AZD1222 COVID-19 vaccine. The rearrangement uses TRBV21-1 and TRBJ1-1. TRBV21-1 is flagged as a pseudogene. The sample in question was peripheral blood, obtained 28 days after the second AZD1222 dose. The CDR3 sequence is CASREKGSRMNTEAFF. Here the CDR3 DNA reads TGTGCCAGCAGAGAAAAAGGGAGTCGCATGAACACTGAAGCTTTCTTT.